These 15 T cell receptor beta chains originate from one sample sequenced in a study of response to subunit inactivated influenza vaccine. In TCRdb, the RT-PCR reads were re-called with MiXCR into one record per CDR3 protein. The table records about 240,000 distinct CDR3 sequences, less than 15% of them present only once. Sequences were derived from non-naive T cells sorted from PBMCs, sampled about 14 days before vaccination. The receptor set was obtained from a man between 50 and 59 years old who received an inactivated influenza vaccine.

There are a few counts of this clonotype. CDR3 sequence (DNA): TGCGCCAGCAGCAAATTCCGGGACAGGGCCTCCGAGCAGTACTTC. Translation: CASSKFRDRASEQYF. The J gene is TRBJ2-7, the V gene TRBV5-1; 9 bases match TRBD1. The junction had 11 bases not matched to a gene; V was cut back by 4 bases and J by 6 bases. The CDR3 length is 15 residues. Germline CDR1 is SGHRS and CDR2 is YFSETQ.

This clonotype was picked up a small number of times. The chain uses TRBV21-1 and TRBJ2-7; the tabulated D call, TRBD2, remains unverified against the DNA. TRBV21-1 is termed a pseudogene. CDR3 size: 14 residues. CDR3 DNA: TGTGCCAGCAGCAATGGCGGGGTTTGGTTCGAGCAGTACTTC. Protein sequence: CASSNGGVWFEQYF.

This clonotype was detected only a few times. This rearrangement joins TRBV2 to TRBJ2-7, with 14 bases matching TRBD2. Trimming cost V 4 bases and J 0 bases; bases outside gene matches: 11. CDR3 length: 19 amino acids. Germline CDR1 SNHLY, CDR2 FYNNEI. Here the CDR3 reads CASSGTPGLAGAISYEQYF. CDR3 coding DNA: TGTGCCAGCAGTGGCACCCCGGGACTAGCGGGGGCCATCTCCTACGAGCAGTACTTC.

V usage is TRBV6-2 or TRBV6-3 and J usage is TRBJ2-2, with D possibly being TRBD1 (7 bases). The CDR3 is made up of 12 amino acids. Germline loops: CDR1 MNHEY, CDR2 SVGEGT. V was pared by 11 bases and J by 7 bases, with 14 bases between. The CDR3 nucleotides are TGTGCCGTCCGACAGGGAGGCGGGGAGCTGTTTTTT. It is translated as CAVRQGGGELFF.

A few counts support this clonotype. The V call is TRBV20-1, the J call TRBJ2-3; 9 bases map to TRBD2. The CDR3 is 15 amino acids. V lost 7 bases, J lost 3 bases, and 11 bases stayed unmatched. Germline assignment: CDR1 DFQATT and CDR2 SNEGSKA (reference sequence). CDR3 nucleotide sequence: TGCAGTGTTCACGATAGCGGGAGTATGACAGATACGCAGTATTTT. It yields the protein CSVHDSGSMTDTQYF.

This clonotype was counted ten times or more. This chain joins TRBV20-1 and TRBJ2-7; 9 bases map to TRBD2. The CDR3 has 14 amino acids. The V gene's germline CDR1 is DFQATT and CDR2 SNEGSKA (reference sequence). V shed 2 bases, J shed 2 bases, and the junction held 4 bases outside the gene matches. CDR3 nucleotide sequence: TGCAGTGCTAGAAAGCGCGGGGGGGCCTACGAGCAGTACTTC. Protein: CSARKRGGAYEQYF.

This clonotype was detected ten times or more. This sequence joins TRBV4-3 and TRBJ2-1; the match to TRBD2 covers 7 bases. V shed 2 bases and J 5 bases; nucleotides not matched to a gene: 12. CDR1 is LGHNA and CDR2 is YSLEER in the germline V gene. The CDR3 runs to 17 residues. CDR3 DNA: TGCGCCAGCAGCCAATACTTTTCCCTAGCGGAGGACAATGAGCAGTTCTTC. It codes for CASSQYFSLAEDNEQFF.

This clonotype was detected a few times. This chain joins TRBV5-5 and TRBJ2-1; the match to TRBD2 covers 8 bases. J lost 9 bases, V lost 5 bases, and 4 bases had no gene match. Germline assignment: CDR1 SGHKS and CDR2 YYEKEE (reference sequence). The length of the CDR3 is 12 residues. CDR3 residues: CASSLREGEQFF. As DNA, the CDR3 is TGTGCCAGCAGTCTACGGGAGGGTGAGCAGTTCTTC.

The gene calls are TRBV9 and TRBJ2-1, with D possibly TRBD2 on 6 matching bases. Germline V gives CDR1 SGDLS, CDR2 YYNGEE. Trimming shortened V by 4 bases and J by 7 bases, and 18 bases separated the two germline ends. This CDR3 region has 15 residues. The CDR3 loop is CASSLLNSGRNEQFF. The DNA of the CDR3 is TGTGCCAGCAGCCTTTTGAATAGCGGACGAAATGAGCAGTTCTTC.

This clonotype was seen many times. V and J are TRBV5-4 and TRBJ1-5, with D unclear. V was trimmed by 0 bases and J by 7 bases, leaving 8 bases between them. Germline V lookup: CDR1 SGHNT, CDR2 YYREEE (reference sequence). This CDR3 is built from 13 residues. CDR3 in DNA: TGTGCCAGCAGCTTGGAGGCTGAACAGCCCCAGCATTTT. Translation gives CASSLEAEQPQHF.

The chain recombines TRBV12-3 or TRBV12-4 with TRBJ2-1, with TRBD2 identical over 8 bases. J gave up 6 bases and V 6 bases, and 10 bases lay outside the gene matches. This CDR3 has 15 amino acids. This CDR3 is CASSPRGGMSNEQFF. The CDR3 DNA is TGTGCCAGCAGCCCCCGGGGGGGGATGAGCAATGAGCAGTTCTTC.

The rearrangement links TRBV20-1 to TRBJ2-5; D is perhaps TRBD1 (5 bases). CDR1 and CDR2 from the germline V gene are DFQATT and SNEGSKA (reference sequence). The V end was cut by 4 bases, the J end by 5 bases, with 20 bases between. The CDR3 is 15 amino acids. The CDR3 loop is CSAIRLLDSVETQYF. The CDR3 DNA reads TGCAGTGCTATCCGACTTCTCGACAGTGTGGAGACCCAGTACTTC.

This clonotype has ten or more counts. The rearrangement uses TRBV7-2 and TRBJ2-4; TRBD2 is a possible D gene (5 bases). Per the germline V gene, CDR1 is SGHTA and CDR2 is FQGNSA. The CDR3 is 14 residues long. V shed 3 bases and J shed 3 bases, with 9 bases lying between them. CDR3 residues: CASSFTSGKNIQYF. CDR3 in DNA: TGTGCCAGCAGCTTCACTAGTGGCAAAAACATTCAGTACTTC.

This clonotype came up once. One end of the junction varies from germline; a read error may be responsible. This chain links TRBV7-3 with TRBJ2-5; no definite D call. The CDR3 has 14 amino acids. Germline V gives CDR1 SGHTA, CDR2 FQGTGA. CDR3 DNA sequence: TGTGCCAGCAGCTCTTTGGGCGGTGAGGAGACCCAGCACTTC. Translation gives CASSSLGGEETQHF.

This chain links TRBV2 with TRBJ1-4; 8 nucleotides line up with TRBD1. The CDR3 runs 15 residues. CDR1 and CDR2 (germline): SNHLY, FYNNEI. Trimming took 4 bases from V and 3 from J; bases not matched to a gene: 4. CDR3 nucleotide sequence: TGTGCCAGCAGTGTTCCGGACAGGGCTAATGAAAAACTGTTTTTT. Translated: CASSVPDRANEKLFF.